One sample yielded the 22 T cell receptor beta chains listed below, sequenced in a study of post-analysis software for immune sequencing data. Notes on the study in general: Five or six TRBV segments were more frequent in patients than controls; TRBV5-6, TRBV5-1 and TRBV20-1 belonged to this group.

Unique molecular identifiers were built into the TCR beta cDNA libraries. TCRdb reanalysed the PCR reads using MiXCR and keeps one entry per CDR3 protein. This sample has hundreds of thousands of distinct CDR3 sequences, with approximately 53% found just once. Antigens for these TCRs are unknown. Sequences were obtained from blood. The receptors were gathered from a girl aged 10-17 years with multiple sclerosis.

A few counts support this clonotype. This chain's CDR3 is CSARLGGSYNEQFF. The CDR3 DNA reads TGCAGTGCTAGACTGGGGGGTTCCTACAATGAGCAGTTCTTC. The genes are TRBV20-1 and TRBJ2-1, with D tentatively TRBD2 (6 bases). Germline CDR1 DFQATT, CDR2 SNEGSKA (reference sequence). With 2 bases removed from V and 1 base from J, the gap between germline ends came to 9 bases. This CDR3 contains 14 residues.

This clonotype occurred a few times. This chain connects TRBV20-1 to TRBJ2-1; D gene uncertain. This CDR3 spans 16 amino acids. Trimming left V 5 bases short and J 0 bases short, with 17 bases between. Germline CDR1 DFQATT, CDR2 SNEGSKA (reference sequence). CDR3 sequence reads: CSAAESLGHSYNEQFF. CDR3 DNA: TGCAGTGCTGCCGAATCCTTGGGTCACTCCTACAATGAGCAGTTCTTC.

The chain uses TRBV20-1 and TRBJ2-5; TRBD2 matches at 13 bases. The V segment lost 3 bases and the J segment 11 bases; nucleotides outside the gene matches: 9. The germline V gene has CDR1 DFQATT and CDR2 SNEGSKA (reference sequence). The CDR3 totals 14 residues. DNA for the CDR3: TGCAGTGCTAGCAGGACTAGCGGGAGAAATGAGCAGTACTTC. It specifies CSASRTSGRNEQYF.

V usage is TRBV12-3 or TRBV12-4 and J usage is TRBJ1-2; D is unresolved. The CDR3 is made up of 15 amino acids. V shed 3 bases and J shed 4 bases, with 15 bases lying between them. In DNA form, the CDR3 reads TGTGCCAGCAGTTTCGAGTCTTACTTATCCTATGGCTACACCTTC. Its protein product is CASSFESYLSYGYTF.

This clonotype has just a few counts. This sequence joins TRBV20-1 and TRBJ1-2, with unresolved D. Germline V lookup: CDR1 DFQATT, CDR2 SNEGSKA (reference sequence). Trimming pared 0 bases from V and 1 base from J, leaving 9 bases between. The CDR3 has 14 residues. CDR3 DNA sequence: TGCAGTGCTAGAGAGGTTCGTTATAACTATGGCTACACCTTC. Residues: CSAREVRYNYGYTF.

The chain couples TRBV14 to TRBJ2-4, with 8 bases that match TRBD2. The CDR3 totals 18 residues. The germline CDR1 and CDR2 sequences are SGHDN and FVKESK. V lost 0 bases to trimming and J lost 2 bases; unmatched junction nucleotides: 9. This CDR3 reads CASSQEWREEEPKNIQYF. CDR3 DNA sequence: TGTGCCAGCAGCCAAGAGTGGCGGGAGGAGGAGCCCAAAAACATTCAGTACTTC.

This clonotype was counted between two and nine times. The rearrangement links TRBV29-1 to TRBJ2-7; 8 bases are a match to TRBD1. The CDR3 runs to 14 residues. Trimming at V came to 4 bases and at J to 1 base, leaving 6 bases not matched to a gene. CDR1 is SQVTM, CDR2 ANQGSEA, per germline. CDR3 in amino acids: CSVGRGQESYEQYF. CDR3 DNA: TGCAGCGTTGGTCGGGGACAGGAATCCTACGAGCAGTACTTC.

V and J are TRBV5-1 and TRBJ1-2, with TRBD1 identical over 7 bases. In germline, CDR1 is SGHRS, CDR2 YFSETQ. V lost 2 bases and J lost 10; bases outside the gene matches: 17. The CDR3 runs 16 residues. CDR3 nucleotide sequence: TGCGCCAGCAGCTTCCCAGACAGGGACGGCCATATCGCCTACACCTTC. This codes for CASSFPDRDGHIAYTF.

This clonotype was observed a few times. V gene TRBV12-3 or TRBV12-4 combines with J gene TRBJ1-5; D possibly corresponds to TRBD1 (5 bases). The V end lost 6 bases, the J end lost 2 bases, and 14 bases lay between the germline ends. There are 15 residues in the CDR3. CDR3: CASSQNTGGNQPQHF. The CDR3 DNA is TGTGCCAGCAGCCAGAACACGGGGGGCAATCAGCCCCAGCATTTT.

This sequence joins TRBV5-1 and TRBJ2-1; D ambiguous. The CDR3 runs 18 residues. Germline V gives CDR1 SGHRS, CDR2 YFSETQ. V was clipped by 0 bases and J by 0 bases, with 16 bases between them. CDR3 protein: CASSLVLADRSSYNEQFF. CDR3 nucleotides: TGCGCCAGCAGCTTGGTCTTGGCAGACCGAAGCTCCTACAATGAGCAGTTCTTC. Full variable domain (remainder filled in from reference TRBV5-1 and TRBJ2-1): KAGVTQTPRYLIKTRGQQVTLSCSPISGHRSVSWYQQTPGQGLQFLFEYFSETQRNKGNFPGRFSGRQFSNSRSEMNVSTLELGDSALYLCASSLVLADRSSYNEQFFGPGTRLTVL.

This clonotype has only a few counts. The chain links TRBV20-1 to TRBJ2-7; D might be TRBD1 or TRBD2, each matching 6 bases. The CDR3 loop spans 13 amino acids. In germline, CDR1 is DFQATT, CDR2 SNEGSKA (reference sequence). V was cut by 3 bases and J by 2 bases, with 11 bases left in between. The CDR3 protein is CSASDGGTYEQYF. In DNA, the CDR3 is TGCAGTGCTAGCGACGGGGGCACCTACGAGCAGTACTTC.

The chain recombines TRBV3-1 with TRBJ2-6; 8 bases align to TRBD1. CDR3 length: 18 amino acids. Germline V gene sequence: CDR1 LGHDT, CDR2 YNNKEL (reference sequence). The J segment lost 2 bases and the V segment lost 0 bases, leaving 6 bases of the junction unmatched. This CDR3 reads CASSQDFGQGAGANVLTF. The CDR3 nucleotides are TGTGCCAGCAGCCAAGATTTTGGACAGGGTGCTGGGGCCAACGTCCTGACTTTC.

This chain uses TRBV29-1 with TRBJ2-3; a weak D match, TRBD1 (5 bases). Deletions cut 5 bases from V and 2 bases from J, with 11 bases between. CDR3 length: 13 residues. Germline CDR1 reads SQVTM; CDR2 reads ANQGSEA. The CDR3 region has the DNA TGCAGCGTTCAGGGCCAATACACAGATACGCAGTATTTT. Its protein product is CSVQGQYTDTQYF.

The CDR3 bases are TGTGCCAGCTCACCAACTAGCGGGAGGGCCTTAGGAGATACGCAGTATTTT. Residues: CASSPTSGRALGDTQYF. The chain is built from TRBV18 and TRBJ2-3, with 13 bases fitting TRBD2. CDR3 length: 17 amino acids. Germline-derived CDR1 and CDR2 are KGHSH and LQKENI. V dropped 2 bases and J dropped 5; count of bases not matched to a gene: 7.

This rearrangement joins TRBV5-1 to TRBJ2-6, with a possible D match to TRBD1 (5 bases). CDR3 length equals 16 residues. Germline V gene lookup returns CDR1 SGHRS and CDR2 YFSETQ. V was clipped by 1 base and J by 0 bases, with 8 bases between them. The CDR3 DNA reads TGCGCCAGCAGCTTGCCCAGGGCCTCTGGGGCCAACGTCCTGACTTTC. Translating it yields CASSLPRASGANVLTF.

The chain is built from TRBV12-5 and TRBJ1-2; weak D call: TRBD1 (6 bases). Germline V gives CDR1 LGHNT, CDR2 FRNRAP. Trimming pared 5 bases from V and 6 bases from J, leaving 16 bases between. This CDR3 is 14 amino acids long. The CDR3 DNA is TGTGCTAGTGGTCCGGCGGTGGGGGCGAATGGCTACACCTTC. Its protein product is CASGPAVGANGYTF.

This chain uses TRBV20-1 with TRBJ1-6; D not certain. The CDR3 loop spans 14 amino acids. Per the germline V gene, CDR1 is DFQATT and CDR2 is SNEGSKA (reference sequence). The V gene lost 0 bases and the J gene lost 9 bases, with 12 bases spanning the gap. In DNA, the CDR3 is TGCAGTGCTAGAGAACCTGGAGGCGGTTCACCCCTCCACTTT. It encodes CSAREPGGGSPLHF.

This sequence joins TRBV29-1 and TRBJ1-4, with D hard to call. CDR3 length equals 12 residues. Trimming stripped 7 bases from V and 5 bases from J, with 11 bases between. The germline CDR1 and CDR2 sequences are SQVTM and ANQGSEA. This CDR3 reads CSAGGTNEKLFF. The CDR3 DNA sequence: TGCAGCGCCGGCGGCACGAATGAAAAACTGTTTTTT.

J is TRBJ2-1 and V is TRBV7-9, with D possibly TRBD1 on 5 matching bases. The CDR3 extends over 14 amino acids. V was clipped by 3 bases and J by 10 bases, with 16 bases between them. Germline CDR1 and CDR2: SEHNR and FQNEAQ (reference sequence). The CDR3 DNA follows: TGTGCCAGCAGCTTTATAGGGGTCGGTCTAGAGCAGTTCTTC. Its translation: CASSFIGVGLEQFF.

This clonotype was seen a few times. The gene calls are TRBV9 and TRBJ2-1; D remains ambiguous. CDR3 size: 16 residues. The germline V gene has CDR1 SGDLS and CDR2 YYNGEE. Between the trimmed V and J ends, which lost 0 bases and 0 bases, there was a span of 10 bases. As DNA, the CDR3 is TGTGCCAGCAGCGTAGCTCCGGAGAGCTCCTACAATGAGCAGTTCTTC. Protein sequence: CASSVAPESSYNEQFF. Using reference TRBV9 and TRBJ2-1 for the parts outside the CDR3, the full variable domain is DSGVTQTPKHLITATGQRVTLRCSPRSGDLSVYWYQQSLDQGLQFLIQYYNGEERAKGNILERFSAQQFPDLHSELNLSSLELGDSALYFCASSVAPESSYNEQFFGPGTRLTVL.

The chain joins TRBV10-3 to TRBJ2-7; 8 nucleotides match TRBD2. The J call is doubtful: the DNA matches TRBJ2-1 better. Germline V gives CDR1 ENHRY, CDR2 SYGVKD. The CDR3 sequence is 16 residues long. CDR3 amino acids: CAISEGVGRGSYEQFF. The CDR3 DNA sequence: TGTGCCATCAGTGAAGGGGTCGGGAGGGGGTCATATGAGCAGTTCTTC.

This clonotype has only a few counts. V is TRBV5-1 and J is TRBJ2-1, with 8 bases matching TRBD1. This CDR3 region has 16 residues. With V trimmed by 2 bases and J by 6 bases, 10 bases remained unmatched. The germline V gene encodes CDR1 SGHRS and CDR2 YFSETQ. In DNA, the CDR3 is TGCGCCAGCAGCTTTTATCCGCAGGGGGCTGGCAATGAGCAGTTCTTC. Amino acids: CASSFYPQGAGNEQFF.